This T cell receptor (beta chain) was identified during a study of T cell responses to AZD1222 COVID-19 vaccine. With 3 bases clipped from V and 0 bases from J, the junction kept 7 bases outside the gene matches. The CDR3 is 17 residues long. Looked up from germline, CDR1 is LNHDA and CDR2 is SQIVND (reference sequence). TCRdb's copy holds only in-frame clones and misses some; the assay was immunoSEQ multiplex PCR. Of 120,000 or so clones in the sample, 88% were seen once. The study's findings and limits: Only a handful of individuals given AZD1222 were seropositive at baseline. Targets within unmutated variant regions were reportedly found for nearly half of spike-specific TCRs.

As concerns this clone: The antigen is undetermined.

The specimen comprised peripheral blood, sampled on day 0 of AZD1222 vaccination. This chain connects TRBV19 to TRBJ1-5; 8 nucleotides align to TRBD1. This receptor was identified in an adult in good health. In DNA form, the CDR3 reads TGTGCCAGTAGTATCGCAGGGGGCGCCAATAGCAATCAGCCCCAGCATTTT. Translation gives CASSIAGGANSNQPQHF.